The present T cell receptor (beta chain) was sequenced within a study of T cells expressing NK-cell markers. The germline V gene encodes CDR1 DFQATT and CDR2 SNEGSKA (reference sequence). The CDR3 is 12 residues long. TCRdb re-called the 5' RACE reads and shows each CDR3 protein once, DNA omitted. The sample table includes about 460,000 distinct CDR3 sequences. This chain joins TRBV20-1 and TRBJ2-2; TCRdb lists TRBD1, though no DNA is available to test this call. What was sequenced was blood T cells: a sorted CD56 or NKG2C T cell subset, CD4+ or CD8+ T cells, or bulk PBMC T cells (not recorded which). This receptor was identified in a woman aged 50 to 60 in good health. The CDR3 protein is CSAPGDTGELFF.